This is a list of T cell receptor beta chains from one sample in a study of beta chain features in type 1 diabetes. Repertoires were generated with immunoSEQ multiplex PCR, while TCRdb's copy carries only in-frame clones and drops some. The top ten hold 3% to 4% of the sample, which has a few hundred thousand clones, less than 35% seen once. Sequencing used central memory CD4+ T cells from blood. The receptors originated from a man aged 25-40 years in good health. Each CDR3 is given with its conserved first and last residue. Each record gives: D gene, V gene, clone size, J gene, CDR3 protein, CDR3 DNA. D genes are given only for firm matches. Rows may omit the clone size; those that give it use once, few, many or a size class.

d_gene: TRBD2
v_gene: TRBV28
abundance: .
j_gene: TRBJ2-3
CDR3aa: CASNPTGTSGKDTQYF
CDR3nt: TGTGCCAGTAATCCGACCGGGACTAGCGGGAAGGATACGCAGTATTTT

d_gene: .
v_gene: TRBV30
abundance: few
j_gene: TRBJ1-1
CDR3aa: CAWSYRAGTEAFF
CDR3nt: TGTGCCTGGAGCTATCGGGCGGGGACTGAAGCTTTCTTT

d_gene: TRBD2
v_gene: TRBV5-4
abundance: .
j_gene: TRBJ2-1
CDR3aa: CASSAGGGYNEQFF
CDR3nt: TGTGCCAGCAGCGCAGGCGGGGGGTACAATGAGCAGTTCTTC

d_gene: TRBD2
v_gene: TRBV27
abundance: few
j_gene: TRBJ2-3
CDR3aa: CASSLSAGGRDTQYF
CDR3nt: TGTGCCAGCAGTTTATCAGCGGGAGGAAGAGATACGCAGTATTTT

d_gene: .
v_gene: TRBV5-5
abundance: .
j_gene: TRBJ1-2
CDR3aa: CASSADGGYTF
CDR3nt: TGTGCCAGCAGCGCCGACGGCGGCTACACCTTC

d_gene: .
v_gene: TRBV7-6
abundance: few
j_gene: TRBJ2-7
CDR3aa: CASSRAGQTYEQYF
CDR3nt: TGTGCCAGCAGCCGCGCCGGACAGACCTACGAGCAGTACTTC

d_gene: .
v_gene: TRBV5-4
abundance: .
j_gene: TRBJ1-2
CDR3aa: CASSLGQSGYTF
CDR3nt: TGTGCCAGCAGCTTAGGACAGAGTGGCTACACCTTC

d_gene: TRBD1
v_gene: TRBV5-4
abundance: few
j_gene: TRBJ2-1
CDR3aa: CASSSVGQGNEQFF
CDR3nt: TGTGCCAGCAGCTCAGTGGGACAGGGCAATGAGCAGTTCTTC

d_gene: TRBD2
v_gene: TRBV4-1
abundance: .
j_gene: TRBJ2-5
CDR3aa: CASSQASGVQETQYF
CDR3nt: TGCGCCAGCAGCCAAGCTAGCGGGGTACAAGAGACCCAGTACTTC

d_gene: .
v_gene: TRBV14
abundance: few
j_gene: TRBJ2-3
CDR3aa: CASSRRLTDTQYF
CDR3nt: TGTGCCAGCAGCCGCAGGCTCACAGATACGCAGTATTTT

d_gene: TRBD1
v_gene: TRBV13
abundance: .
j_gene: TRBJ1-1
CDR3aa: CASSLGQGGAEAFF
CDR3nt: TGTGCCAGCAGCTTAGGGCAGGGGGGCGCTGAAGCTTTCTTT

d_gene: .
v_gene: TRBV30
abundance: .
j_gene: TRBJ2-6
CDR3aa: CALEFPGANVLTF
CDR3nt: TGTGCCTTAGAATTTCCTGGGGCCAACGTCCTGACTTTC

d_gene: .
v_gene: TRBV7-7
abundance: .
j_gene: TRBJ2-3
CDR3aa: CASSLRGTYTDTQYF
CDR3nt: TGTGCCAGCAGCTTACGGGGGACCTACACAGATACGCAGTATTTT

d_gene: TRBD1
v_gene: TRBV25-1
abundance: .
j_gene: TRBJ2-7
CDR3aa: CASSFGQGSYEQYF
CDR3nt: TGTGCCAGCAGTTTCGGACAGGGGTCCTACGAGCAGTACTTC

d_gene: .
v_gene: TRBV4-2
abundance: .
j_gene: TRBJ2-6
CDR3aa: CASSPLPGAGANVLTF
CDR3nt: TGTGCCAGCAGCCCTTTGCCAGGGGCTGGGGCCAACGTCCTGACTTTC

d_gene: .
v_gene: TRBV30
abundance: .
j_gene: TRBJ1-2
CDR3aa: CAWGRWGAEGYTF
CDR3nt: TGTGCCTGGGGTCGTTGGGGGGCGGAAGGCTACACCTTC

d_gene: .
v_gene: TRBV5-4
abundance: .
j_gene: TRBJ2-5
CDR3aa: CASSLAGTPEAQYF
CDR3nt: TGTGCCAGCAGCTTGGCCGGAACGCCAGAGGCCCAGTACTTC

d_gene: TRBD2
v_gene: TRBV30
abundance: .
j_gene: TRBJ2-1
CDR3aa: CAWSRLGLAGSNEQFF
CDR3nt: TGTGCCTGGAGTAGGCTGGGACTAGCGGGGTCCAATGAGCAGTTCTTC

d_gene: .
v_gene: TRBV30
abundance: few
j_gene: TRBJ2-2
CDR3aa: CAWSGQSRTGELFF
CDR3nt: TGTGCCTGGAGTGGCCAGTCACGGACCGGGGAGCTGTTTTTT

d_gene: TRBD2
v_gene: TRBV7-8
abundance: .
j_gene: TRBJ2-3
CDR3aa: CASSTIPAGGRGDTQYF
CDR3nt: TGTGCCAGCAGCACTATCCCAGCGGGAGGGCGTGGAGATACGCAGTATTTT

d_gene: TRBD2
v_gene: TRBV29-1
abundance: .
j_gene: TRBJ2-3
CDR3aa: CSVEGTSGGDTQYF
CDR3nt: TGCAGCGTTGAAGGGACTAGCGGGGGCGATACGCAGTATTTT

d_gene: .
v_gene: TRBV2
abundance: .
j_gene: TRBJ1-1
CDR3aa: CASNTGTPHGGAFF
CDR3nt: TGTGCCAGCAACACCGGGACCCCCCACGGTGGAGCTTTCTTT

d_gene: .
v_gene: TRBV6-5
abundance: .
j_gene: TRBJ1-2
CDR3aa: CASSYDRRNYGYTF
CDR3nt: TGTGCCAGCAGTTACGACAGGCGTAACTATGGCTACACCTTC

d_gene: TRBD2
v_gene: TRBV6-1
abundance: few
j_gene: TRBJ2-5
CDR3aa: CASSLLAGGGETQYF
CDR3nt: TGTGCCAGCAGTCTACTAGCGGGGGGCGGAGAGACCCAGTACTTC

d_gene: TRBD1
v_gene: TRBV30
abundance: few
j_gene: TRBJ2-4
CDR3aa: CAWSRNRGAKNIQYF
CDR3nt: TGTGCCTGGAGTAGGAACAGGGGAGCCAAAAACATTCAGTACTTC

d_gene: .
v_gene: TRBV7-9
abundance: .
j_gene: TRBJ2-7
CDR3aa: CASSFEGFYSYEQYF
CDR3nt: TGTGCCAGCAGCTTTGAGGGGTTTTACTCCTACGAGCAGTACTTC

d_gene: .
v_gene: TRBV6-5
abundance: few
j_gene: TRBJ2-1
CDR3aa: CASSPGSYNEQFF
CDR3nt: TGTGCCAGCTCTCCGGGAAGCTACAATGAGCAGTTCTTC

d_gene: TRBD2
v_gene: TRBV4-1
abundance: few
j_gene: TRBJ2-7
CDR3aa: CASSSITSGDYEQYF
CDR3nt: TGCGCCAGCTCCTCTATCACTAGCGGGGACTACGAGCAGTACTTC

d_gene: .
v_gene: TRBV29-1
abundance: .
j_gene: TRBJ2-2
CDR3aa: CSAQIPDRNTGELFF
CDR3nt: TGCAGCGCCCAAATTCCGGACAGGAACACCGGGGAGCTGTTTTTT

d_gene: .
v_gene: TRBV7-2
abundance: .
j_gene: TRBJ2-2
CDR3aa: CASSLDRATGELFF
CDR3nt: TGTGCCAGCAGCTTAGACCGTGCCACCGGGGAGCTGTTTTTT

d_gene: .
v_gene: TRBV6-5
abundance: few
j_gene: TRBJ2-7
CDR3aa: CASSYSGEQYF
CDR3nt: TGTGCCAGCAGTTACTCGGGAGAGCAGTACTTC

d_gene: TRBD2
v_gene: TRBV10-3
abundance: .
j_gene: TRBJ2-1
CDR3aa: CAISASGSGEQFF
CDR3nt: TGTGCCATCAGTGCTAGCGGGAGCGGGGAGCAGTTCTTC